This passage covers 16 T cell receptor beta chains from one sample sequenced in a study of T cells after yellow fever vaccination. From the 5' RACE reads, TCRdb called clonotypes with MiXCR, one entry per CDR3 protein. Of over 200,000 distinct CDR3 sequences detected, 6% to 8% appear once; the ten largest clones hold 1% to 1.2%. The sample consisted of CD4+ T cells sorted from PBMCs, taken on the day of the yellow fever booster vaccination. The receptors shown here come from a young man who received the YFV17D yellow fever vaccine.

This clonotype turned up a few times. V usage is TRBV2 and J usage is TRBJ1-2; 8 bases are a match to TRBD1. This CDR3 is 15 amino acids long. With 6 bases clipped from V and 3 bases from J, the junction kept 9 bases outside the gene matches. The germline V gene encodes CDR1 SNHLY and CDR2 FYNNEI. The CDR3 sequence: CASRATGVLYYGYTF. CDR3 coding DNA: TGTGCCAGCAGAGCGACAGGGGTCCTCTACTATGGCTACACCTTC. Full variable domain (remainder filled in from reference TRBV2 and TRBJ1-2): EPEVTQTPSHQVTQMGQEVILRCVPISNHLYFYWYRQILGQKVEFLVSFYNNEISEKSEIFDDQFSVERPDGSNFTLKIRSTKLEDSAMYFCASRATGVLYYGYTFGSGTRLTVV.

This clonotype was recorded many times. The rearrangement links TRBV20-1 to TRBJ2-3; D gene uncertain. Trimming removed 7 bases from V and 1 base from J, with 18 bases in between. The CDR3 runs 15 residues. In germline, CDR1 is DFQATT, CDR2 SNEGSKA (reference sequence). The CDR3, as DNA: TGCAGTGGCCAAGGACCATTCTTTCGCACAGATACGCAGTATTTT. Translating it yields CSGQGPFFRTDTQYF.

At least ten counts were recorded for this clonotype. This sequence joins TRBV7-2 and TRBJ1-1; perhaps TRBD1 as D (6 bases). V was shortened by 5 bases and J by 2 bases, with 12 bases between the two germline ends. Germline CDR1 is SGHTA and CDR2 is FQGNSA. The CDR3 totals 14 residues. Here the CDR3 DNA reads TGTGCCAGCAGCCCCGGACAGCTTAACACTGAAGCTTTCTTT. Its translation: CASSPGQLNTEAFF.

This clonotype was observed many times. The chain joins TRBV6-2 or TRBV6-3 to TRBJ2-1; TRBD2 aligns across 10 bases. V lost 6 bases, J lost 7 bases, and 9 bases stayed unmatched. Per germline, CDR1 MNHEY and CDR2 SVGEGT. This CDR3 spans 15 amino acids. The DNA of the CDR3 is TGTGCCAGCAGAGCTAGCGGGAGAGAAGGTAATGAGCAGTTCTTC. It yields the protein CASRASGREGNEQFF.

This clonotype was seen only a few times. The chain couples TRBV5-1 to TRBJ2-4, with 11 nucleotides matching TRBD2. The length of the CDR3 is 17 residues. Germline V CDR1 and CDR2: SGHRS, YFSETQ. V gave up 5 bases and J gave up 0 bases; unmatched junction bases: 7. CDR3 amino acids: CASSALAGGGAKNIQYF. The DNA of the CDR3 is TGCGCCAGCAGTGCCCTAGCGGGAGGCGGAGCCAAAAACATTCAGTACTTC.

V is TRBV14 and J is TRBJ2-1, with D possibly being TRBD2 (5 bases). Trimming took off 5 bases at V and 3 bases at J, with 8 bases between the two ends. Germline V gene data show CDR1 as SGHDN and CDR2 as FVKESK. The length of the CDR3 is 13 residues. The CDR3 coding sequence is TGTGCCAGCAGCGTAGGACTCTACAATGAGCAGTTCTTC. As protein: CASSVGLYNEQFF. Complete variable domain (other parts from reference TRBV14 and TRBJ2-1): EAGVTQFPSHSVIEKGQTVTLRCDPISGHDNLYWYRRVMGKEIKFLLHFVKESKQDESGMPNNRFLAERTGGTYSTLKVQPAELEDSGVYFCASSVGLYNEQFFGPGTRLTVL.

The rearrangement uses TRBV20-1 and TRBJ2-1; D is unresolved. The germline V gene encodes CDR1 DFQATT and CDR2 SNEGSKA (reference sequence). With 5 bases removed from V and 0 bases from J, the gap between germline ends came to 14 bases. This CDR3 comprises 15 residues. CDR3: CSAVPWAASYNEQFF. DNA for the CDR3: TGCAGTGCTGTGCCATGGGCGGCCTCCTACAATGAGCAGTTCTTC.

This clonotype was counted ten times or more. The chain couples TRBV7-8 to TRBJ2-1, with 7 bases that match TRBD2. This CDR3 is 14 amino acids long. Germline loops: CDR1 SGHVS, CDR2 FQNEAQ. J gave up 8 bases and V 6 bases, and 10 bases lay outside the gene matches. The CDR3 sequence: CASRRSRGGHEQFF. CDR3 DNA sequence: TGTGCCAGCAGAAGGAGTCGCGGGGGACATGAGCAGTTCTTC.

The chain links TRBV20-1 to TRBJ2-5; 10 nucleotides line up with TRBD2. Trimming took 3 bases from V and 2 from J; bases not matched to a gene: 6. Germline values: CDR1 DFQATT, CDR2 SNEGSKA (reference sequence). The CDR3 is 15 residues long. CDR3 residues: CSASSPAGGQETQYF. In DNA form, the CDR3 reads TGCAGTGCTAGTTCTCCAGCGGGAGGGCAAGAGACCCAGTACTTC.

The chain has TRBV5-1 and TRBJ1-1; 9 bases agree with TRBD1. V gave up 6 bases and J gave up 3 bases; unmatched junction bases: 6. CDR3 length: 14 amino acids. CDR1 and CDR2 (germline): SGHRS, YFSETQ. The CDR3 DNA follows: TGCGCCAGCACCGCAACAGGGGGCGACACTGAAGCTTTCTTT. Translation: CASTATGGDTEAFF.

This clonotype has more than one count but fewer than ten. CDR3 sequence: CASSLVALSTDTQYF. CDR3 DNA sequence: TGTGCCAGCAGCTTAGTCGCCCTTAGCACAGATACGCAGTATTTT. V and J are TRBV7-2 and TRBJ2-3; D not resolved. The germline CDR1 and CDR2 sequences are SGHTA and FQGNSA. The germline V and J ends were trimmed by 1 base and 0 bases, with 8 bases remaining between them. The CDR3 spans 15 residues.

This clonotype was recorded at least ten times. This chain uses TRBV30 with TRBJ2-1; 7 nucleotides agree with TRBD2. Germline CDR1 reads GTSNPN; CDR2 reads SVGIG (reference sequence). The V and J ends lost 3 bases and 6 bases, in that order; junction bases with no gene match: 11. This CDR3 comprises 15 residues. The CDR3 nucleotides are TGTGCCTGGAGCTGGGCGGGACTAAGGGGCAATGAGCAGTTCTTC. This sequence encodes CAWSWAGLRGNEQFF. The complete variable domain, with remaining parts taken from reference TRBV30 and TRBJ2-1, reads SQTIHQWPATLVQPVGSPLSLECTVEGTSNPNLYWYRQAAGRGLQLLFYSVGIGQISSEVPQNLSASRPQDRQFILSSKKLLLSDSGFYLCAWSWAGLRGNEQFFGPGTRLTVL.

This clonotype has a count of ten or more. The rearrangement uses TRBV4-3 and TRBJ2-3; TRBD1 aligns across 7 bases. The CDR3 extends over 16 amino acids. Germline lookup yields CDR1 LGHNA and CDR2 YSLEER. V was pared by 1 base and J by 2 bases, with 6 bases of the junction left unmatched. CDR3 amino acids: CASSQGGRGFTDTQYF. CDR3 sequence (DNA): TGCGCCAGCAGCCAAGGTGGCAGGGGGTTCACAGATACGCAGTATTTT.

This clonotype showed up just a few times. This chain joins TRBV20-1 and TRBJ1-5; perhaps TRBD1 as D (6 bases). This CDR3 is 14 amino acids long. Deletions cut 3 bases from V and 7 bases from J, with 16 bases between. The germline gives CDR1 DFQATT, CDR2 SNEGSKA (reference sequence). CDR3 region: CSASLRYRDQPQHF. CDR3 DNA sequence: TGCAGTGCTAGCCTTCGTTACAGGGACCAGCCCCAGCATTTT.

Concerning this clonotype itself: Being one base from a much bigger clone, this may be a read error. This chain joins TRBV5-1 and TRBJ2-3, with no clear D. Germline loops: CDR1 SGHRS, CDR2 YFSETQ. The CDR3 has 15 residues. The CDR3 region has the DNA TGCGCCAGCAGCTTGGAGGCCCTGAGCACAGATACGCACTATTTT. Amino acids: CASSLEALSTDTHYF.

This clonotype showed up many times. This rearrangement joins TRBV21-1 to TRBJ2-7; the listed D gene, TRBD1, was not tested against the DNA. TRBV21-1 is recorded as a pseudogene. This CDR3 is 15 amino acids long. Written as DNA, the CDR3 is TGTGCCAGCAGCATCGCAACAGGGTTATGGTACGAGCAGTACTTC. Amino acids: CASSIATGLWYEQYF.